This entry lists 16 T cell receptor beta chains sequenced from one sample in a study of blood T cell repertoires in COVID-19. Profiled with immunoSEQ multiplex PCR; TCRdb holds only in-frame clones, not every one. The sample lists almost 350,000 clones, roughly 89% occurring once. Sequencing was carried out using peripheral blood. The receptors derive from a woman aged 55-70 years with COVID-19, enrolled during active disease.

The chain joins TRBV9 to TRBJ1-2, with D perhaps matching TRBD1 (6 bases). Germline CDR1 SGDLS, CDR2 YYNGEE. Trimming removed 2 bases from V and 8 bases from J, with 10 bases in between. The CDR3 spans 12 residues. CDR3 nucleotide sequence: TGTGCCAGCAGCGTCACAGGGAGAGGCTACACCTTC. It is translated as CASSVTGRGYTF.

This clone was picked up a small number of times. The chain uses TRBV4-2 and TRBJ1-6; 7 bases align to TRBD1. The germline V gene encodes CDR1 LGHNA and CDR2 YNFKEQ. The CDR3 covers 17 residues. V lost 0 bases to trimming and J lost 11 bases; unmatched junction nucleotides: 13. The DNA of the CDR3 is TGTGCCAGCAGCCAAGATGGTTCCCGACAGGGAGGTCCACCCCTCCACTTT. As protein: CASSQDGSRQGGPPLHF.

The V call is TRBV20-1, the J call TRBJ2-3; D is perhaps TRBD1 (5 bases). The germline CDR1 and CDR2 sequences are DFQATT and SNEGSKA (reference sequence). V lost 1 base, J lost 14 bases, and 13 bases lay in between. The CDR3 has 11 residues. Here the CDR3 DNA reads TGCAGTGCTAGAGGGGGCTCGGTGGGGTATTTT. Residues: CSARGGSVGYF.

V and J are TRBV5-1 and TRBJ2-7, with 8 bases matching TRBD1. Per germline, CDR1 SGHRS and CDR2 YFSETQ. CDR3 length: 16 amino acids. V trimming: 2 bases; J trimming: 3 bases; junction bases outside the gene matches: 10. As DNA, the CDR3 is TGCGCCAGCAGCTTCACCCCGGACAGGGCGGGCTACGAGCAGTACTTC. It yields the protein CASSFTPDRAGYEQYF.

CDR3 protein: CASSHRGGQETQYF. The DNA of the CDR3 is TGTGCCAGCAGCCATAGAGGAGGCCAAGAGACCCAGTACTTC. The gene calls are TRBV3-1 (or the pseudogene TRBV3-2) and TRBJ2-5; the D gene is possibly TRBD2 (5 bases). Trimming took 3 bases from V and 1 from J, leaving 9 bases between them. Per germline, CDR1 LGHDT and CDR2 YNNKEL (reference sequence). The CDR3 loop spans 14 amino acids.

The gene calls are TRBV28 and TRBJ2-5; 12 positions agree with TRBD2. V dropped 6 bases and J dropped 2; count of bases not matched to a gene: 4. The CDR3 length is 15 residues. Germline V gives CDR1 MDHEN, CDR2 SYDVKM. This CDR3 is CASRYLAGGQETQYF. CDR3 DNA: TGTGCCAGCAGATACCTAGCGGGGGGGCAAGAGACCCAGTACTTC.

V usage is TRBV11-3 and J usage is TRBJ1-1; D not certain. The germline V gene has CDR1 SGHNT and CDR2 YENEEA. CDR3 size: 13 residues. V was cut by 5 bases and J by 1 base, with 8 bases left in between. The CDR3, as DNA: TGTGCCAGCAGCCGTTATTGGAACACTGAAGCTTTCTTT. Translated, it gives CASSRYWNTEAFF.

The rearrangement links TRBV6-5 to TRBJ2-5, with D unclear. Germline assignment: CDR1 MNHEY and CDR2 SVGAGI. This CDR3 is built from 13 residues. V lost 3 bases and J lost 3, with 8 bases in between. This CDR3 reads CASSYNRKETQYF. Here the CDR3 DNA reads TGTGCCAGCAGTTATAACAGAAAAGAGACCCAGTACTTC.

The genes are TRBV3-1 (or the pseudogene TRBV3-2) and TRBJ2-7; the match to TRBD2 covers 9 bases. Germline V CDR1 and CDR2: LGHDT, YNNKEL (reference sequence). The V segment lost 8 bases and the J segment 3 bases; nucleotides outside the gene matches: 11. The CDR3 extends over 15 amino acids. This CDR3 reads CASRGGGGAIYEQYF. The CDR3 coding sequence is TGTGCCAGCCGCGGGGGGGGAGGAGCAATCTACGAGCAGTACTTC.

The rearrangement uses TRBV6-5 and TRBJ1-2; no definite D call. The germline V gene encodes CDR1 MNHEY and CDR2 SVGAGI. The CDR3 sequence is 14 residues long. The V and J ends lost 2 bases and 6 bases respectively, with 13 bases between them. The chain's CDR3 is CASSYGVAGNGYTF. In nucleotides, the CDR3 is TGTGCCAGCAGTTACGGCGTGGCGGGAAATGGCTACACCTTC.

The chain employs TRBV7-7 and TRBJ2-1; 8 bases match TRBD1. J gave up 7 bases and V 4 bases, and 3 bases lay outside the gene matches. The CDR3 has 13 residues. Germline V gene lookup returns CDR1 SSHAT and CDR2 FNYEAQ (reference sequence). DNA of the CDR3: TGTGCCAGCAGCTCGGACAGGGAAAATGAGCAGTTCTTC. The encoded protein is CASSSDRENEQFF.

The V and J genes are TRBV7-2 and TRBJ1-5; tentative D call: TRBD1 (6 bases). Germline-derived CDR1 and CDR2 are SGHTA and FQGNSA. Trimming removed 4 bases at V and 2 bases at J, with 9 bases between. The CDR3 has 14 residues. The CDR3 DNA reads TGTGCCAGCAGCTCGGGGGGCCGCAATCAGCCCCAGCATTTT. Translation: CASSSGGRNQPQHF.

The rearrangement joins TRBV6-5 to TRBJ1-2; 8 nucleotides align to TRBD1. V lost 7 bases and J lost 4; bases outside the gene matches: 5. This CDR3 has 13 residues. Germline assignment: CDR1 MNHEY and CDR2 SVGAGI. The CDR3 DNA reads as TGTGCCAGCAACCGGGACAGGCTCTATGGCTACACCTTC. It yields the protein CASNRDRLYGYTF.

The J gene is TRBJ2-5, the V gene TRBV5-4, with TRBD2 matching 8 bases. From germline, CDR1 is SGHNT and CDR2 YYREEE (reference sequence). The V gene end was trimmed by 3 bases and the J gene end by 3 bases; junction bases not matched to a gene: 7. The CDR3 runs to 15 residues. Here the CDR3 DNA reads TGTGCCAGCAGCTCGGGAGGGGGAGTAGAAGAGACCCAGTACTTC. It codes for CASSSGGGVEETQYF.

In the case of this clone: This sample includes further DNA sequences coding for the same CDR3. The CDR3 loop is CASSTDRGLETQYF. The CDR3 coding sequence is TGTGCCAGTAGTACTGACAGGGGGCTCGAGACCCAGTACTTC. The chain is built from TRBV19 and TRBJ2-5; 10 nucleotides line up with TRBD1. CDR3 length: 14 amino acids. Germline CDR1 is LNHDA and CDR2 is SQIVND (reference sequence). Trimming cost V 4 bases and J 5 bases; bases outside gene matches: 4.

The chain combines TRBV29-1 with TRBJ1-5; perhaps TRBD1 as D (6 bases). Germline lookup yields CDR1 SQVTM and CDR2 ANQGSEA. CDR3 size: 12 residues. Trimming took off 6 bases at V and 5 bases at J, with 11 bases between the two ends. The CDR3 DNA reads TGCAGCGTCGCCGCAGGGGATCAGCCCCAGCATTTT. The encoded protein is CSVAAGDQPQHF.